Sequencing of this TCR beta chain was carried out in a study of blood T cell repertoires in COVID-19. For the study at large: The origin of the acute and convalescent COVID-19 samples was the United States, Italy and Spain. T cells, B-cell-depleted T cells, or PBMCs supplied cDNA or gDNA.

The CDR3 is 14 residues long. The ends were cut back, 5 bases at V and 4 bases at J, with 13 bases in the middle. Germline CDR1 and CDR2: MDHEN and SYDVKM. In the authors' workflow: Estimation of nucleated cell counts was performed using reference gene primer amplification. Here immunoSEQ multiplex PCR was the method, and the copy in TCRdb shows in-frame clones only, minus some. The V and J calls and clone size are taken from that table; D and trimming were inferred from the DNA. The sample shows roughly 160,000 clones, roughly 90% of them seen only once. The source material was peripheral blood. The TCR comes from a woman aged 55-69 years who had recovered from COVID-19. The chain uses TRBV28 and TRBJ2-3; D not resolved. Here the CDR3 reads CASSPNGRADTQYF. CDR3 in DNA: TGTGCCAGCAGTCCTAATGGCCGGGCAGATACGCAGTATTTT.